The T cell receptor beta chain described here comes from a study of blood T cell repertoires in COVID-19. Study-wide context: The study drew acute and convalescent COVID-19 samples from the United States, Italy and Spain. T cells, B-cell-depleted T cells, or PBMCs supplied cDNA or gDNA.

Germline-derived CDR1 and CDR2 are MNHEY and SVGAGI. The CDR3 consists of 13 residues. With V trimmed by 5 bases and J by 7 bases, 4 bases remained unmatched. Per the original data handling: Amplified reference gene primers provided the basis for estimating nucleated cell counts. Here immunoSEQ multiplex PCR was the method, and the copy in TCRdb shows in-frame clones only, minus some. That table is the source of V, J and clone size, and D and trimming were worked out from the DNA. The sample comprises 100,000 or so clones, around 92% of which are singletons, and nearly 6.5% rests with the top ten. The receptor comes from a woman aged 55 to 70 with active COVID-19. Sequencing used peripheral blood. The V and J genes are TRBV6-5 and TRBJ1-5; 8 nucleotides line up with TRBD1. The DNA of the CDR3 is TGTGCCAGCAGTCGGACAGGGCAACAGCCCCAGCATTTT. As protein: CASSRTGQQPQHF.